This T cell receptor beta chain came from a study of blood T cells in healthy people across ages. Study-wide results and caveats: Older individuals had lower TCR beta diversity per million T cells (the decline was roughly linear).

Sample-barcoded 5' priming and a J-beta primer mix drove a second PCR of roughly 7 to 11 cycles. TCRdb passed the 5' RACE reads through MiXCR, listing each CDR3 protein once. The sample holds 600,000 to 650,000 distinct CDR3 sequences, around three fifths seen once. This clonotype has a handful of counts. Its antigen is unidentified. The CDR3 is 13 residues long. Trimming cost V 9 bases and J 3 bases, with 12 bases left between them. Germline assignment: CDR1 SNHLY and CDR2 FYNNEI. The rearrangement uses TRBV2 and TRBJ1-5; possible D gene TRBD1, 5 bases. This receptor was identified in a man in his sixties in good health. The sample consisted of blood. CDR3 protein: CASRYRTNQPQHF. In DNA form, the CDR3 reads TGTGCCAGTAGGTACAGGACCAATCAGCCCCAGCATTTT. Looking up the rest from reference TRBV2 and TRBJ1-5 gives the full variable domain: EPEVTQTPSHQVTQMGQEVILRCVPISNHLYFYWYRQILGQKVEFLVSFYNNEISEKSEIFDDQFSVERPDGSNFTLKIRSTKLEDSAMYFCASRYRTNQPQHFGDGTRLSIL.